This T cell receptor beta chain was documented in a study of cytomegalovirus exposure and HLA in healthy donors. Per the germline V gene, CDR1 is MNHEY and CDR2 is SMNVEV (reference sequence). The V end was cut by 6 bases, the J end by 9 bases, with 15 bases between. This CDR3 is 13 amino acids long. In the case of this clone: Its antigen remains unidentified.

The PCR had 60 Vbeta and 13 Jbeta primers. Clones were sequenced by immunoSEQ multiplex PCR, and TCRdb holds only the in-frame ones, with some missing. The table counts about 200,000 clones; over 0.95% lies in the top ten. General study findings and limits: In a later analysis, HLA-associated TCR beta chains were more clonally expanded than equally common others.

The rearrangement joins TRBV27 to TRBJ2-1; D ambiguous. The sequence came from a girl aged 2-10 years in good health and CMV-seropositive. Source material: PBMCs. CDR3 coding DNA: TGTGCCAGCAGCGCCACCCCCTTGGCTGAGCAGTTCTTC. As protein: CASSATPLAEQFF.